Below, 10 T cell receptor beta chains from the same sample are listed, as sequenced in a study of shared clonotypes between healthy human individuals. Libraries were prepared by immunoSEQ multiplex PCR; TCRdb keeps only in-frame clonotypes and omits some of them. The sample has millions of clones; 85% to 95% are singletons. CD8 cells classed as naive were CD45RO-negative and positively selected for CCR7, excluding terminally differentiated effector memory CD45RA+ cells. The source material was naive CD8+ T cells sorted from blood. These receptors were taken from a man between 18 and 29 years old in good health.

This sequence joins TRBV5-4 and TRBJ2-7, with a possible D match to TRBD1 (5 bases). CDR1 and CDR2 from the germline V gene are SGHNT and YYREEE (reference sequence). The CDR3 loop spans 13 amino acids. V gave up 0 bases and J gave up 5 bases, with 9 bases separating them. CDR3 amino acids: CASSLDRYHEQYF. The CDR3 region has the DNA TGTGCCAGCAGCTTGGACAGGTACCACGAGCAGTACTTC.

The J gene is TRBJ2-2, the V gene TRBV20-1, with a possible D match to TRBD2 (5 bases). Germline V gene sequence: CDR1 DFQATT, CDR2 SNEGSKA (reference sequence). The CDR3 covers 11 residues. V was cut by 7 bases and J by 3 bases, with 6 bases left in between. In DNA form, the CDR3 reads TGCAGTGTGAGGGACACCGGGGAGCTGTTTTTT. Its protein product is CSVRDTGELFF.

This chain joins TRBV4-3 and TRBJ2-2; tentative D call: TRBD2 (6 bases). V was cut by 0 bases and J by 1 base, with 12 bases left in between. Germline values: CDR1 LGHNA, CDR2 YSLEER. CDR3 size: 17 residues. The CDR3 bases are TGCGCCAGCAGCCAAGATGAGGCGGGGTGGAACACCGGGGAGCTGTTTTTT. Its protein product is CASSQDEAGWNTGELFF.

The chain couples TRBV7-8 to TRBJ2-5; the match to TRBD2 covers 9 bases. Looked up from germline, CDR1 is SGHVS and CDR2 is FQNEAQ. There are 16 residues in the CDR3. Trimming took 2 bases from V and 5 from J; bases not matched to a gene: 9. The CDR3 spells CASSLTLGLAQETQYF. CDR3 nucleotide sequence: TGTGCCAGCAGCTTAACCCTAGGACTAGCGCAGGAGACCCAGTACTTC.

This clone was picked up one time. CDR3 DNA: TGTGCCAGCAGTGAAGAGACAGCACCAGATACGCAGTATTTT. Amino acids: CASSEETAPDTQYF. The chain carries TRBV2 and TRBJ2-3; weak D call: TRBD1 (5 bases). Between the trimmed V and J ends, which lost 1 base and 4 bases, there was a span of 9 bases. From germline, CDR1 is SNHLY and CDR2 FYNNEI. The CDR3 extends over 14 amino acids.

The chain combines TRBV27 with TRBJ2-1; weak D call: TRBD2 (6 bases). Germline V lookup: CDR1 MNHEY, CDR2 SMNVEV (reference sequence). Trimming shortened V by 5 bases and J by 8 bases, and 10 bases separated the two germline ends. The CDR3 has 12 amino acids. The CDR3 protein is CASSRLGDEQFF. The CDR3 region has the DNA TGTGCCAGCAGTCGACTAGGGGATGAGCAGTTCTTC.

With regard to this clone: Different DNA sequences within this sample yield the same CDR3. In DNA, the CDR3 is TGTGCCAGCAGCTCTGGGGGTTACGAGCAGTACTTC. It translates to CASSSGGYEQYF. This sequence joins TRBV11-2 and TRBJ2-7; D tentatively reads TRBD1 or TRBD2 (5 bases each). Germline V CDR1 and CDR2: SGHAT, FQNNGV. Trimming cost V 4 bases and J 4 bases, with 8 bases left between them. The CDR3 consists of 12 residues.

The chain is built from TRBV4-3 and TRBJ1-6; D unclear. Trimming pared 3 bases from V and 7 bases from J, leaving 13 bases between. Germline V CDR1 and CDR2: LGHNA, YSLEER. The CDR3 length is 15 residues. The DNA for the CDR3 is TGCGCCAGCAGCCACAGGAAGGACGGGAATTCACCCCTCCACTTT. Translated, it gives CASSHRKDGNSPLHF.

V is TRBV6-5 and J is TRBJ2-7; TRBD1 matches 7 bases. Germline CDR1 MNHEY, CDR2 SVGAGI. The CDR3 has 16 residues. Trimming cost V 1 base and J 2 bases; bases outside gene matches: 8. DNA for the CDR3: TGTGCCAGCAGTTACTTATATGGACAGGACACCTACGAGCAGTACTTC. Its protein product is CASSYLYGQDTYEQYF.

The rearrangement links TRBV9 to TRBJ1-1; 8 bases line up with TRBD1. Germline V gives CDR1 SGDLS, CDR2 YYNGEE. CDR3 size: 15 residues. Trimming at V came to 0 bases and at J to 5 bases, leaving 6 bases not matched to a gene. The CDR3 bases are TGTGCCAGCAGCGTAGAGGGGACAGGAGAGACTGAAGCTTTCTTT. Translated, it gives CASSVEGTGETEAFF.